The rows below give T cell receptor beta chains drawn from one sample of a study of early T cells in non-severe SARS-CoV-2 infection. TCRdb re-called the 5' RACE reads with MiXCR, one entry per CDR3 protein. The sample includes 100,000 to 150,000 distinct CDR3 sequences, under 15% of them seen just once. Specimen: whole blood. These receptors all come from an adult who was a healthcare worker with PCR-confirmed SARS-CoV-2 infection or an uninfected control (not recorded which). The CDR3 runs from the conserved cysteine through the conserved F or W. Fields, in order: V gene, D gene, clone size, CDR3 length, J gene, CDR3 DNA, CDR3 protein. The D gene is left open where the match is weak. Where a row states a size, it is once, few, many or the class of an expanded clone; other rows omit it.

TRBV7-6	.	many	15	TRBJ2-1	TGTGCCAGCAGCCTATCACTCACAGGGACCAATGAGCAGTTCTTC	CASSLSLTGTNEQFF
TRBV6-5	.	many	13	TRBJ1-5	TGTGCCAGCTGGTTCGGACAGAACCAGCCCCAGCATTTT	CASWFGQNQPQHF
TRBV6-5	.	.	15	TRBJ1-3	TGTGCCAGCAGTTACTCTTGGAGCTCTGGAAACACCATATATTTT	CASSYSWSSGNTIYF
TRBV29-1	.	.	13	TRBJ2-7	TGCAGCGCCTCAAGGGGGACCTCCTACGAGCAGTACTTC	CSASRGTSYEQYF
TRBV5-8	.	few	14	TRBJ1-1	TGTGCCAGCAGCTTGGGGCAGATTAACACTGAAGCTTTCTTT	CASSLGQINTEAFF
TRBV9	TRBD1	.	14	TRBJ2-7	TGTGCCAGCAGTGGCCCGGGACAGTCGGGCGAGCAGTACTTC	CASSGPGQSGEQYF
TRBV7-6	.	few	12	TRBJ2-1	TGTGCCAGCAGCTTTAATTTCCGTGAGCAGTTCTTC	CASSFNFREQFF
TRBV4-2	.	.	13	TRBJ2-3	TGTGCCAGCAGCCAAGTAAGCGCAGATACGCAGTATTTT	CASSQVSADTQYF
TRBV7-8	.	few	15	TRBJ2-1	TGTGCCAGCAGCTTGGTATGGACAGAAAACAATGAGCAGTTCTTC	CASSLVWTENNEQFF
TRBV14	.	many	17	TRBJ1-1	TGTGCCAGCAGCCAAGGAATAGTCGGGTTTGAAAGGACTGAAGCTTTCTTT	CASSQGIVGFERTEAFF
TRBV4-2	.	few	15	TRBJ1-1	TGTGCCAGCAGCCAAGGGGAGGGTCCGAACACTGAAGCTTTCTTT	CASSQGEGPNTEAFF
TRBV5-1	TRBD1	.	14	TRBJ2-3	TGCGCCAGCAGCTTGGGACAGGGGGGAGATACGCAGTATTTT	CASSLGQGGDTQYF
TRBV2	.	many	13	TRBJ1-2	TGTGCCAGTTCCGGGACGGATGAGTATGGCTACACCTTC	CASSGTDEYGYTF
TRBV4-2	.	many	17	TRBJ1-6	TGTGCCAGCAGCCAAGATCGAACAGGGAGCCCAAACTCACCCCTCCACTTT	CASSQDRTGSPNSPLHF
TRBV27	TRBD2	.	17	TRBJ2-5	TGTGCCAGCAGTTTAGGGCTAGCGGGGGACCTACAAGAGACCCAGTACTTC	CASSLGLAGDLQETQYF
TRBV11-2	.	few	13	TRBJ1-1	TGTGCCAGCAGCTTAGTACAGGTTGATGGAGCTTTCTTT	CASSLVQVDGAFF
TRBV29-1	.	.	11	TRBJ1-1	TGCAGCGTTTGGACGGTAAACGAAGCTTTCTTT	CSVWTVNEAFF
TRBV20-1	.	few	12	TRBJ1-2	TGCAGTGCTAGAGATGCCAGTTATGGCTACACCTTC	CSARDASYGYTF
TRBV7-2	.	once	13	TRBJ1-2	TGTGCCAGCAGCGGCAGAGGCAACTATGGCTACACCTTC	CASSGRGNYGYTF
TRBV10-3	TRBD1	.	14	TRBJ1-2	TGTGCCATCAGTGTACAGACAGGGGGCTATGGCTACACCTTC	CAISVQTGGYGYTF
TRBV9	.	few	15	TRBJ2-2	TGTGCCAGCAGCGTAAGAGGGGGATACACCGGGGAGCTGTTTTTT	CASSVRGGYTGELFF
TRBV3-1	.	.	15	TRBJ1-4	TGTGCCAGCAGCCAAGATGCCCTCTCCAATGAAAAACTGTTTTTT	CASSQDALSNEKLFF
TRBV5-4	.	few	14	TRBJ1-3	TGTGCCAGCAGCCAAGGGACGGTCGGAAACACCATATATTTT	CASSQGTVGNTIYF
TRBV7-3	TRBD2	many	19	TRBJ2-2	TGTGCCAGCAGCTTAAACATTCCCCTGACTAGCGGGAACACCGGGGAGCTGTTTTTT	CASSLNIPLTSGNTGELFF
TRBV29-1	.	many	13	TRBJ2-3	TGCAGCGTTCCGGGACCGAGCACAGATACGCAGTATTTT	CSVPGPSTDTQYF
TRBV3-1	.	.	13	TRBJ1-1	TGTGCCAGCAGCCGGGGAGGGAACGCTGAAGCTTTCTTT	CASSRGGNAEAFF
TRBV5-6	.	.	14	TRBJ1-2	TGTGCCAGCAGCTTTTACCCAGGGACTGGTGGCTACACCTTC	CASSFYPGTGGYTF
TRBV12-3/TRBV12-4	TRBD2	few	15	TRBJ2-7	TGTGCCAGCACCAATAGCGGGGTTAGAACCTACGAGCAGTACTTC	CASTNSGVRTYEQYF